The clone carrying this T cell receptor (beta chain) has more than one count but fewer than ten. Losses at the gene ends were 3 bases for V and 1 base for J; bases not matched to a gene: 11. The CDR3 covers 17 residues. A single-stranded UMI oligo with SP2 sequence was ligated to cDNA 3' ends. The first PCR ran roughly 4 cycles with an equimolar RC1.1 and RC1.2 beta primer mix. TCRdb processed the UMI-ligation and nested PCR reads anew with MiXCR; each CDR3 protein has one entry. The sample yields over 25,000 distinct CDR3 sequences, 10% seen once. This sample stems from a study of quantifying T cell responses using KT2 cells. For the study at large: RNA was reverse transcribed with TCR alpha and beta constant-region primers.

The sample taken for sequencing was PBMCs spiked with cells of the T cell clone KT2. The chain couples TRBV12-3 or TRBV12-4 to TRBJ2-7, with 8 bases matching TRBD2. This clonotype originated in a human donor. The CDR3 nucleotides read TGTGCCAGCAGTTTTGGAGGTAGCGGGAAAAATTCCTACGAGCAGTACTTC. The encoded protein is CASSFGGSGKNSYEQYF.